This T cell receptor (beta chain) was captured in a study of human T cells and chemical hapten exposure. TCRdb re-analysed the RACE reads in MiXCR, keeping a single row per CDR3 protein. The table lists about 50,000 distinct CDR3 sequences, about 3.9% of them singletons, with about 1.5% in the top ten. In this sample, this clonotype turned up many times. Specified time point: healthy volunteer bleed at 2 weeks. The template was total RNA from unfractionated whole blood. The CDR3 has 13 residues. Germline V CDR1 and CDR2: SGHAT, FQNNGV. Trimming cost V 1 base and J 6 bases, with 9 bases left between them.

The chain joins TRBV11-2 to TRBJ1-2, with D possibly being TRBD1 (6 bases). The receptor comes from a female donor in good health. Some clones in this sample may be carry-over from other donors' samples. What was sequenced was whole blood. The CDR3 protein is CASSLARGNGYTF. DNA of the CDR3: TGTGCCAGCAGCTTAGCCAGGGGTAATGGCTACACCTTC.